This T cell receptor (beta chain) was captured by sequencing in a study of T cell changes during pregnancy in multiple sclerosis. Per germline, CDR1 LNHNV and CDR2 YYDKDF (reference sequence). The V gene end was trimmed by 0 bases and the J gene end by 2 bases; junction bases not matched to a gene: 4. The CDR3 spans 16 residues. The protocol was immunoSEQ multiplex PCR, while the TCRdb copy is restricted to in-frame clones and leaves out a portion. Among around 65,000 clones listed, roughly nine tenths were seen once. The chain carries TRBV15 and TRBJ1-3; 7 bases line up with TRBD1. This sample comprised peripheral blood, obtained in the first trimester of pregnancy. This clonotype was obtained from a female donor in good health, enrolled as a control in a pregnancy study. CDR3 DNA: TGTGCCACCAGCAGAGATCCCGGACAGGCTGGAAACACCATATATTTT. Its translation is CATSRDPGQAGNTIYF.